This is a list of T cell receptor beta chains from one sample in a study of vaccination and CD4 T cells after COVID-19. TCRdb called the PCR reads again in MiXCR, with one record for every CDR3 protein. The sample consists of around 20,000 distinct CDR3 sequences, 50% to 70% of them appearing once. Sample: CD4+ T cells from blood, taken before SARS-CoV-2 vaccination. These receptors originate from a human donor who had recovered from COVID-19. Each CDR3 is given with its conserved first and last residue. A D gene is named only where the DNA matches it firmly. Clone size is shown for a subset of rows, as once, few, many or a class of expanded clone.

TRBJ2-4 | TRBV20-1 | few | . | 13 | CSASRLAGNIQYF | TGCAGTGCCTCACGACTTGCCGGGAACATTCAGTACTTC
TRBJ1-2 | TRBV30 | . | . | 12 | CAWTQEHYGYTF | TGTGCCTGGACGCAGGAACACTATGGCTACACCTTC
TRBJ2-7 | TRBV28 | . | . | 15 | CASSLAGSGGYEQYF | TGTGCCAGCAGTTTGGCCGGGAGCGGTGGGTACGAGCAGTACTTC
TRBJ2-5 | TRBV7-9 | . | . | 12 | CASSLSGETQYF | TGTGCCAGCAGCTTATCCGGGGAGACCCAGTACTTC
TRBJ2-7 | TRBV6-2/TRBV6-3 | . | . | 13 | CASTSGGAYEQYF | TGTGCCAGCACCTCCGGAGGGGCCTACGAGCAGTACTTC
TRBJ2-1 | TRBV15 | few | TRBD2 | 15 | CATSRGLREENEQFF | TGTGCCACCAGCAGAGGTTTGCGGGAGGAGAATGAGCAGTTCTTC
TRBJ2-3 | TRBV6-1 | few | . | 13 | CASSESYTDTQYF | TGTGCCAGCAGTGAATCGTACACAGATACGCAGTATTTT
TRBJ1-1 | TRBV6-1 | . | . | 14 | CASTGRLMHTEAFF | TGTGCCAGCACCGGACGGCTGATGCACACTGAAGCTTTCTTT
TRBJ1-5 | TRBV6-1 | few | . | 16 | CASSRGTGFKDQPQHF | TGTGCCAGCAGTCGCGGCACAGGGTTTAAGGATCAGCCCCAGCATTTT
TRBJ1-3 | TRBV14 | . | . | 13 | CASSQDSGNTIYF | TGTGCCAGCAGCCAAGATTCAGGAAACACCATATATTTT
TRBJ2-7 | TRBV7-9 | . | . | 15 | CASSRTGTASYEQYF | TGTGCCAGCAGCCGGACCGGGACGGCTTCCTACGAGCAGTACTTC
TRBJ2-1 | TRBV9 | . | TRBD2 | 14 | CASSVGTSGVEQFF | TGTGCCAGCAGCGTAGGGACTAGCGGAGTAGAGCAGTTCTTC
TRBJ1-2 | TRBV6-4 | few | TRBD1 | 13 | CASGGDRGDGYTF | TGTGCCAGCGGGGGGGACAGGGGCGATGGCTACACCTTC
TRBJ1-1 | TRBV20-1 | . | . | 14 | CSAAADLFVSEAFF | TGCAGTGCTGCGGCCGACTTATTCGTGTCTGAAGCTTTCTTT
TRBJ1-1 | TRBV18 | . | . | 14 | CASSPQALNTEAFF | TGTGCCAGCTCACCGCAGGCTCTGAACACTGAAGCTTTCTTT
TRBJ1-4 | TRBV1 | . | . | 15 | CTSSQIDRGNEKLFF | TGCACCAGCAGCCAAATCGACAGGGGGAATGAAAAACTGTTTTTT
TRBJ2-2 | TRBV28 | few | . | 13 | CASNLAGTGELFF | TGTGCCAGCAACCTGGCGGGCACCGGGGAGCTGTTTTTT
TRBJ1-1 | TRBV7-6 | once | . | 12 | CASSSSNTEALF | TGTGCCAGCAGCTCTAGCAACACTGAAGCTCTCTTT
TRBJ2-1 | TRBV15 | . | TRBD2 | 16 | CATSRDSGIGVGEQFF | TGTGCCACCAGCAGAGATAGCGGGATAGGAGTAGGTGAGCAGTTCTTC
TRBJ2-7 | TRBV6-5 | . | . | 13 | CASSFYRDYEQYF | TGTGCCAGCAGTTTTTACAGGGACTACGAGCAGTACTTC
TRBJ2-6 | TRBV19 | . | TRBD1 | 15 | CASSLSTGVANVLTF | TGTGCCAGTAGTCTCTCGACAGGGGTGGCCAACGTCCTGACTTTC
TRBJ1-2 | TRBV20-1 | few | . | 13 | CSAHVGGLYGYTF | TGCAGTGCGCATGTGGGGGGACTCTATGGCTACACCTTC
TRBJ2-5 | TRBV7-9 | few | . | 14 | CASSLVSAQETQYF | TGTGCCAGCAGCTTAGTGTCTGCTCAAGAGACCCAGTACTTC
TRBJ2-3 | TRBV20-1 | . | TRBD2 | 13 | CSAILGGTDTQYF | TGCAGTGCTATCCTCGGGGGGACAGATACGCAGTATTTT
TRBJ1-1 | TRBV7-3 | . | . | 14 | CASSNGGTNTEAFF | TGTGCCAGCAGCAATGGGGGAACGAACACTGAAGCTTTCTTT
TRBJ2-2 | TRBV11-3 | . | TRBD2 | 17 | CASSLDPTSGFFGELFF | TGTGCCAGCAGCTTAGACCCGACTAGCGGGTTTTTCGGGGAGCTGTTTTTT
TRBJ2-3 | TRBV20-1 | few | . | 16 | CSANRPRDQATDTQYF | TGCAGTGCTAACCGACCCCGAGACCAAGCCACAGATACGCAGTATTTT
TRBJ2-4 | TRBV7-9 | . | . | 16 | CASSLWLPQAKNIQYF | TGTGCCAGCAGCTTATGGTTACCCCAAGCCAAAAACATTCAGTACTTC
TRBJ1-5 | TRBV20-1 | . | . | 14 | CSARGGGSNQSQHF | TGCAGTGCTAGAGGGGGAGGTAGCAATCAGTCCCAGCATTTT
TRBJ2-7 | TRBV30 | . | . | 15 | CAWSVRGAGSYEQYF | TGTGCCTGGAGTGTACGGGGGGCTGGCTCCTACGAGCAGTACTTC
TRBJ1-3 | TRBV7-8 | few | . | 12 | CASGRAGNTIYF | TGTGCCAGTGGGAGGGCTGGAAACACCATATATTTT
TRBJ2-3 | TRBV20-1 | . | TRBD2 | 14 | CSASLREGPHTQYF | TGCAGTGCTAGTTTGCGGGAGGGCCCTCATACGCAGTATTTT
TRBJ2-2 | TRBV7-7 | . | . | 13 | CASSPTRLGELFF | TGTGCCAGCAGCCCTACTAGACTCGGGGAGCTGTTTTTT
TRBJ1-2 | TRBV19 | . | . | 13 | CASSIRDNYGYTF | TGTGCCAGTAGTATCCGGGACAACTATGGCTACACCTTC
TRBJ2-5 | TRBV20-1 | few | . | 16 | CSASPAGAGIGETQYF | TGCAGTGCTAGTCCGGCTGGCGCAGGGATCGGGGAGACCCAGTACTTC
TRBJ2-7 | TRBV20-1 | once | . | 12 | CSAREAGYEQYF | TGCAGTGCTAGAGAAGCAGGCTACGAGCAGTACTTC
TRBJ2-1 | TRBV20-1 | . | TRBD2 | 16 | CSAIAREGRLYNEQFF | TGCAGTGCTATTGCGCGGGAGGGCCGTCTCTACAATGAGCAGTTCTTC
TRBJ1-5 | TRBV19 | . | . | 13 | CASSEQRNQPQHF | TGTGCCAGTAGCGAACAGAGGAATCAGCCCCAGCATTTT
TRBJ2-2 | TRBV24-1 | . | TRBD2 | 17 | CATSPKVSGSSTGELFF | TGTGCCACCAGTCCCAAAGTTAGCGGGAGTAGCACCGGGGAGCTGTTTTTT
TRBJ2-1 | TRBV7-3 | . | TRBD2 | 15 | CASSTQSSGDNEQFF | TGTGCCAGCAGCACCCAATCTAGCGGGGACAATGAGCAGTTCTTC
TRBJ1-2 | TRBV28 | few | . | 13 | CASSFRGSYGYTF | TGTGCCAGCAGTTTCCGGGGCAGCTATGGCTACACCTTC
TRBJ1-1 | TRBV20-1 | . | . | 14 | CSARDSGANTEAFF | TGCAGTGCTAGAGATAGTGGAGCGAACACTGAAGCTTTCTTT
TRBJ2-2 | TRBV19 | . | TRBD2 | 20 | CASSRSSGRSGKGNTGELFF | TGTGCCAGTAGTAGGTCTAGCGGGAGATCGGGCAAGGGCAACACCGGGGAGCTGTTTTTT
TRBJ1-3 | TRBV6-5 | few | . | 15 | CASSYPGTGGNTIYF | TGTGCCAGCAGTTACCCCGGGACGGGTGGAAACACCATATATTTT
TRBJ2-1 | TRBV20-1 | . | . | 12 | CSARGTYNEQFF | TGCAGTGCGAGGGGAACCTACAATGAGCAGTTCTTC
TRBJ1-1 | TRBV2 | . | . | 13 | CASSERANTEAFF | TGTGCCAGCAGTGAACGCGCGAACACTGAAGCTTTCTTT
TRBJ1-1 | TRBV7-6 | . | . | 13 | CASSLGPYEQAFF | TGTGCCAGCAGCTTAGGCCCCTACGAACAGGCTTTCTTT
TRBJ2-7 | TRBV12-3/TRBV12-4 | . | . | 13 | CASSSRITYEQYF | TGTGCCAGCAGTTCCCGCATAACCTACGAGCAGTACTTC
TRBJ2-1 | TRBV5-1 | . | . | 15 | CASSFLAGDYNEQFF | TGCGCCAGCAGCTTTTTGGCAGGGGATTACAATGAGCAGTTCTTC
TRBJ1-1 | TRBV2 | . | . | 14 | CASMGRSGNTEAFF | TGTGCCAGCATGGGGCGGTCGGGGAACACTGAAGCTTTCTTT
TRBJ2-5 | TRBV24-1 | . | . | 11 | CATRFQETQYF | TGTGCCACCAGATTCCAAGAGACCCAGTACTTC
TRBJ1-2 | TRBV10-1 | . | . | 13 | CATKLGRSYGYTF | TGCGCCACCAAATTGGGACGGAGCTATGGCTACACCTTC
TRBJ2-7 | TRBV5-6 | . | TRBD1 | 14 | CASSAGTGVYEQYF | TGTGCCAGCAGCGCCGGGACAGGGGTGTACGAGCAGTACTTC
TRBJ2-3 | TRBV11-3 | . | . | 13 | CASSRGFADTQYF | TGTGCCAGCAGCCGAGGATTTGCAGATACGCAGTATTTT
TRBJ2-2 | TRBV20-1 | few | TRBD2 | 13 | CSASGRATGELFF | TGCAGTGCTAGCGGGAGGGCCACCGGGGAGCTGTTTTTT
TRBJ2-5 | TRBV4-1 | . | TRBD2 | 14 | CASSQREGGETQYF | TGCGCCAGCAGCCAAAGGGAGGGTGGAGAGACCCAGTACTTC